This is a list of T cell receptor beta chains from one sample in a study of radiotherapy plus CTLA-4 blockade in lung cancer. Libraries were prepared by immunoSEQ multiplex PCR; TCRdb keeps only in-frame clonotypes and omits some of them. In the table there are about 80,000 clones, more than 75% of which are singletons. The specimen was peripheral blood, collected from a patient treated with radiotherapy plus ipilimumab. These receptors came from a human donor with non-small cell lung cancer who had a partial response to radiotherapy plus ipilimumab. The CDR3 runs from the conserved cysteine through the conserved F or W. Each record gives: D gene, V gene, J gene, clone size, CDR3 protein, CDR3 DNA. A D gene is named only where the DNA matches it firmly. Some rows have no size entry. The others give once, few or many, or a class for an expanded clone.

>TRBD1|TRBV9|TRBJ1-1|once
CASSVAPHGGTGGTEAFF
TGTGCCAGCAGCGTAGCCCCACATGGGGGGACAGGGGGCACTGAAGCTTTCTTT
>TRBD1|TRBV27|TRBJ2-2|-
CASSLSDPGTGPLGDTGELFF
TGTGCCAGCAGTTTATCGGACCCCGGGACAGGGCCCCTGGGTGACACCGGGGAGCTGTTTTTT
>-|TRBV7-9|TRBJ1-4|-
CASSRDIDQKLFF
TGTGCCAGCTCTAGGGACATAGATCAAAAACTGTTTTTT
>-|TRBV27|TRBJ2-2|-
CASSLGGQDTGELFF
TGTGCCAGCAGTTTGGGGGGGCAAGACACCGGGGAGCTGTTTTTT
>-|TRBV10-3|TRBJ1-2|-
CAISDDPTTYGYTF
TGTGCCATCAGTGATGACCCAACTACCTATGGCTACACCTTC
>TRBD2|TRBV7-9|TRBJ2-3|few
CASSEGLAGGTDTQYF
TGTGCCAGCAGCGAAGGACTAGCGGGAGGAACAGATACGCAGTATTTT
>TRBD1|TRBV10-3|TRBJ2-5|-
CATRDRVFQGTQYF
TGTGCCACCCGGGACAGGGTCTTCCAAGGGACCCAGTACTTC
>TRBD2|TRBV7-9|TRBJ2-7|once
CASSPKRGTGTYEQYF
TGTGCCAGCAGCCCAAAGCGGGGAACTGGGACCTACGAGCAGTACTTC
>TRBD1|TRBV28|TRBJ2-5|-
CASRTGGQETQYF
TGTGCCAGCAGGACAGGGGGCCAAGAGACCCAGTACTTC
>-|TRBV2|TRBJ1-2|-
CATPRLDYGYTF
TGTGCCACCCCACGACTTGACTATGGCTACACCTTC
>-|TRBV7-9|TRBJ2-4|once
CASSAGLAKNIQYF
TGTGCCAGCAGCGCTGGGCTAGCCAAAAACATTCAGTACTTC
>-|TRBV9|TRBJ1-1|-
CASSVSVNTEAFF
TGTGCCAGCAGCGTATCGGTGAACACTGAAGCTTTCTTT
>TRBD1|TRBV28|TRBJ1-1|-
CASRSTGGANTEAFF
TGTGCCAGCAGGTCGACAGGGGGCGCTAACACTGAAGCTTTCTTT
>TRBD1|TRBV5-4|TRBJ1-2|-
CASSRGQGMGGYTF
TGTGCCAGCAGCCGGGGACAGGGGATGGGGGGCTACACCTTC
>TRBD1|TRBV28|TRBJ1-4|once
CASSINRGRNEKLFF
TGTGCCAGCAGCATTAACAGGGGAAGGAATGAAAAACTGTTTTTT
>TRBD2|TRBV2|TRBJ2-3|once
CASSSAGGPDTQYF
TGTGCCAGCAGTTCGGCGGGAGGGCCAGATACGCAGTATTTT
>-|TRBV27|TRBJ2-1|once
CASRRLGSNEQFF
TGTGCCAGCAGACGACTCGGGAGCAATGAGCAGTTCTTC
>-|TRBV7-6|TRBJ2-5|-
CASSPGYRETQYF
TGTGCCAGCAGCCCCGGGTATCGGGAGACCCAGTACTTC
>-|TRBV4-1|TRBJ2-1|-
CASSQDAARSSYNEQFF
TGCGCCAGCAGCCAAGATGCGGCAAGGAGCTCCTACAATGAGCAGTTCTTC
>-|TRBV7-9|TRBJ2-1|-
CASRLRESSYNEQFF
TGTGCCAGCAGACTTCGGGAAAGCTCCTACAATGAGCAGTTCTTC
>-|TRBV6-1|TRBJ2-1|-
CASSVLGTSVGNEQFF
TGTGCCAGCAGTGTTCTTGGGACTTCGGTGGGGAATGAGCAGTTCTTC
>-|TRBV4-2|TRBJ2-2|-
CASSREFDGGPGELFF
TGTGCCAGCAGCCGAGAGTTTGACGGGGGGCCCGGGGAGCTGTTTTTT
>TRBD2|TRBV4-2|TRBJ2-1|-
CASSHRLAASYNEQFF
TGTGCCAGCAGCCACAGACTAGCGGCCTCCTACAATGAGCAGTTCTTC
>TRBD1|TRBV5-1|TRBJ1-2|-
CASSSTGTGEGYTF
TGCGCCAGCAGCTCGACCGGGACAGGGGAAGGCTACACCTTC
>-|TRBV7-9|TRBJ2-3|-
CASTHRSGATDTQYF
TGTGCCAGCACCCATCGCTCGGGAGCCACAGATACGCAGTATTTT
>-|TRBV5-1|TRBJ2-1|-
CASSLGDSYNEQFF
TGCGCCAGCAGCTTGGGAGACTCCTACAATGAGCAGTTCTTC
>TRBD1|TRBV28|TRBJ1-2|-
CASSPPTGRYGYTF
TGTGCCAGCAGTCCACCGACAGGGCGCTATGGCTACACCTTC
>TRBD1|TRBV18|TRBJ2-3|-
CASSPDTGAQYF
TGTGCCAGCTCACCAGACACAGGGGCGCAGTATTTT
>-|TRBV9|TRBJ1-1|once
CASSVADEENEAFF
TGTGCCAGCAGCGTAGCTGATGAGGAAAATGAAGCTTTCTTT
>TRBD2|TRBV11-3|TRBJ2-3|-
CASSLGFASGRDTQYF
TGTGCCAGCAGCTTAGGGTTTGCTAGCGGGAGGGATACGCAGTATTTT
>-|TRBV23-1|TRBJ1-5|-
CASSPMGIKEQVSNQPQHF
TGCGCCAGCAGCCCCATGGGGATAAAGGAACAGGTTAGCAATCAGCCCCAGCATTTT
>-|TRBV5-6|TRBJ2-3|-
CASSLTGLGTDTQYF
TGTGCCAGCAGCTTAACAGGGCTCGGCACAGATACGCAGTATTTT
>-|TRBV5-4|TRBJ1-2|-
CASSLDSNYGYTF
TGTGCCAGCAGCTTGGACAGCAACTATGGCTACACCTTC
>-|TRBV6-6|TRBJ1-2|-
CASSYTPGTNYGYTF
TGTGCCAGCAGTTACACGCCAGGCACCAACTATGGCTACACCTTC
>-|TRBV5-4|TRBJ2-5|-
CASSLVSTETQYF
TGTGCCAGCAGCTTGGTCTCGACTGAGACCCAGTACTTC
>-|TRBV15|TRBJ1-1|-
CATRLDKNTEAFF
TGTGCCACCAGATTGGACAAGAACACTGAAGCTTTCTTT
>-|TRBV10-3|TRBJ1-1|few
CAIAKGQGSGEAFF
TGTGCCATTGCTAAGGGGCAGGGCTCGGGTGAAGCTTTCTTT
>-|TRBV12-2|TRBJ2-7|-
CASRPGQGGGDEQYF
TGTGCAAGTCGCCCTGGACAGGGGGGCGGCGACGAGCAGTACTTC
>-|TRBV4-2|TRBJ1-3|-
CASSQESERTAGNTIYF
TGTGCCAGCAGCCAAGAGTCTGAAAGGACAGCTGGAAACACCATATATTTT
>-|TRBV4-2|TRBJ1-2|-
CASSQGPYGYTF
TGTGCCAGCAGCCAAGGTCCATATGGCTACACCTTC
>-|TRBV7-9|TRBJ1-5|few
CASSPRGDNQPQHF
TGTGCCAGCAGCCCCCGGGGGGACAATCAGCCCCAGCATTTT
>TRBD1|TRBV9|TRBJ1-1|-
CASSSSPGTGPEAFF
TGTGCCAGCAGCTCTAGTCCCGGGACAGGGCCGGAGGCTTTCTTT
>TRBD2|TRBV11-2|TRBJ2-1|-
CASSLDHQREGRVYNEQFF
TGTGCCAGCAGCTTAGATCACCAGCGGGAGGGCCGTGTCTACAATGAGCAGTTCTTC
>TRBD1|TRBV7-9|TRBJ1-1|few
CASSEGAEAFF
TGTGCCAGCAGTGAGGGGGCAGAAGCTTTCTTT
>-|TRBV4-1|TRBJ2-3|-
CASSQATGKTDTQYF
TGCGCCAGCAGCCAGGCTACCGGGAAAACAGATACGCAGTATTTT
>-|TRBV4-1|TRBJ2-1|-
CASSRAGSYNEQFF
TGTGCCAGCAGCCGGGCGGGGTCCTACAATGAGCAGTTCTTC
>-|TRBV27|TRBJ2-5|-
CASSLWSQGETQYF
TGTGCCAGCAGTTTGTGGTCTCAGGGAGAGACCCAGTACTTC
>TRBD2|TRBV27|TRBJ2-3|-
CASSLGLVGGTDTQYF
TGTGCCAGCAGTTTAGGTTTAGTGGGAGGGACAGATACGCAGTATTTT
>-|TRBV2|TRBJ1-2|-
CASYVGQDYGYTF
TGTGCCAGTTATGTTGGCCAAGACTATGGCTACACCTTC
>-|TRBV6-6|TRBJ1-1|-
CASRKSTRLNTEAFF
TGTGCCAGCAGGAAGTCGACGCGGCTGAACACTGAAGCTTTCTTT
>TRBD1|TRBV6-1|TRBJ1-1|-
CASRTGLAEAFF
TGTGCCAGCAGGACAGGGTTGGCTGAAGCTTTCTTT
>-|TRBV7-3|TRBJ2-3|-
CASSLIGQGGTSTDTQYF
TGTGCCAGCAGCTTAATAGGCCAGGGGGGAACTAGCACAGATACGCAGTATTTT
>-|TRBV6-1|TRBJ2-1|-
CASRRGIWDNEQFF
TGTGCCAGCAGACGCGGGATATGGGACAATGAGCAGTTCTTC
>TRBD1|TRBV6-6|TRBJ1-2|once
CASSSTGYYGYTF
TGTGCCAGCAGTTCGACAGGGTACTATGGCTACACCTTC
>-|TRBV7-8|TRBJ1-1|-
CASSSQFMNTEAFF
TGTGCCAGCAGCTCCCAATTCATGAACACTGAAGCTTTCTTT
>TRBD1|TRBV27|TRBJ1-2|-
CASGTQGAPGRYTF
TGTGCCAGCGGAACACAGGGGGCCCCAGGGCGCTACACCTTC
>TRBD1|TRBV9|TRBJ2-3|-
CASSQGQDEGTDTQYF
TGTGCCAGCAGCCAAGGACAGGATGAGGGCACAGATACGCAGTATTTT
>TRBD1|TRBV10-3|TRBJ1-5|-
CAISPNGQGKGNQPQHF
TGTGCCATCAGCCCCAACGGACAGGGTAAAGGCAATCAGCCCCAGCATTTT
>-|TRBV7-9|TRBJ1-5|-
CASSLEGGNQPQHF
TGTGCCAGCAGCTTAGAGGGAGGCAATCAGCCCCAGCATTTT
>-|TRBV9|TRBJ1-2|few
CASSVEVIDGYTF
TGTGCCAGCAGCGTTGAGGTTATTGATGGCTACACCTTC